The 10 T cell receptor beta chains below come from one sample, sequenced in a study of T cell changes during pregnancy in multiple sclerosis. Sequencing used immunoSEQ multiplex PCR; TCRdb keeps in-frame clones, though not all of them. The sample holds around 70,000 clones; around 92% are singletons and the top ten take roughly 1.6%. The input for sequencing was peripheral blood, taken after pregnancy. The receptors originated from a female donor with multiple sclerosis, enrolled in a pregnancy study.

The chain employs TRBV7-9 and TRBJ2-2, with 9 bases fitting TRBD1. CDR1 is SEHNR and CDR2 is FQNEAQ in the germline V gene (reference sequence). The V and J ends lost 2 bases and 6 bases, in that order; junction bases with no gene match: 1. This CDR3 region has 14 residues. The chain's CDR3 is CASSLRQGAGELFF. The CDR3 region has the DNA TGTGCCAGCAGCTTACGACAGGGGGCCGGGGAGCTGTTTTTT.

The chain has TRBV18 and TRBJ1-5; 9 nucleotides align to TRBD1. J was trimmed by 6 bases and V by 4 bases; bases with no gene match: 10. The CDR3 spans 16 residues. Germline-derived CDR1 and CDR2 are KGHSH and LQKENI. CDR3 coding DNA: TGTGCCAGCTCACTCACTGGGGACAGGGTGCGTCAGCCCCAGCATTTT. It specifies CASSLTGDRVRQPQHF.

The V call is TRBV10-3, the J call TRBJ1-3, with D tentatively TRBD1 (5 bases). Trimming removed 0 bases from V and 0 bases from J, with 12 bases in between. The CDR3 consists of 17 residues. Germline V gene data show CDR1 as ENHRY and CDR2 as SYGVKD. The CDR3 DNA reads as TGTGCCATCAGTGAGTCTTGGCAGGGAGGCTCTGGAAACACCATATATTTT. It codes for CAISESWQGGSGNTIYF.

The V and J genes are TRBV10-3 and TRBJ2-1, with 13 nucleotides matching TRBD2. The CDR3 has 13 residues. Germline assignment: CDR1 ENHRY and CDR2 SYGVKD. Unmatched junction bases numbered 4, after V lost 9 bases and J lost 8 bases. CDR3 in amino acids: CAIWTSGSDEQFF. The DNA for the CDR3 is TGTGCCATATGGACTAGCGGGAGCGATGAGCAGTTCTTC.

This clone was detected only once. J is TRBJ2-2 and V is TRBV6-1; 7 positions agree with TRBD1. This CDR3 is built from 17 residues. The V and J ends lost 0 bases and 4 bases, in that order; junction bases with no gene match: 8. In germline, CDR1 is MNHNS, CDR2 SASEGT. The CDR3 coding sequence is TGTGCCAGCAGTGAAGCGGATCAGGGGGTCGGCACCGGGGAGCTGTTTTTT. Translation: CASSEADQGVGTGELFF.

The rearrangement joins TRBV2 to TRBJ1-5, with D unresolved. CDR3 length: 14 residues. Germline V CDR1 and CDR2: SNHLY, FYNNEI. Trimming stripped 6 bases from V and 0 bases from J, with 9 bases between. For the CDR3, the DNA is TGTGCCAGCAGCGCCGTCAGTAGCAATCAGCCCCAGCATTTT. Translated, it gives CASSAVSSNQPQHF.

V gene TRBV25-1 combines with J gene TRBJ2-5, with D perhaps matching TRBD2 (5 bases). Germline V gene sequence: CDR1 MGHDK, CDR2 SYGVNS. This CDR3 has 14 residues. V was clipped by 4 bases and J by 1 base, with 10 bases between them. The CDR3 DNA sequence: TGTGCCAGCAGTGTCAGCGGACTCCAAGAGACCCAGTACTTC. This translates into CASSVSGLQETQYF.

V is TRBV6-1 and J is TRBJ1-1, with unresolved D. The CDR3 contains 14 residues. Germline loops: CDR1 MNHNS, CDR2 SASEGT. Between the trimmed V and J ends, which lost 2 bases and 1 base, there was a span of 8 bases. The CDR3 DNA reads TGTGCCAGCAGTGAAATTGCGGGGAACACTGAAGCTTTCTTT. It specifies CASSEIAGNTEAFF.

The rearrangement joins TRBV6-4 to TRBJ2-2; no clear D gene. The CDR3 spans 14 residues. Trimming took off 3 bases at V and 3 bases at J, with 8 bases between the two ends. Germline values: CDR1 MRHNA, CDR2 SNTAGT. CDR3 region: CASSELEDTGELFF. The CDR3 region has the DNA TGTGCCAGCAGTGAACTTGAGGACACCGGGGAGCTGTTTTTT.

In nucleotides, the CDR3 is TGTGCCAGCAGTTTATTGGGACAGGCAAACGAGCAGTACTTC. Translating gives CASSLLGQANEQYF. The rearrangement joins TRBV28 to TRBJ2-7; 8 positions match TRBD1. Trimming at V came to 1 base and at J to 5 bases, leaving 4 bases not matched to a gene. Per the germline V gene, CDR1 is MDHEN and CDR2 is SYDVKM. The CDR3 is 14 amino acids.